Sequencing of this T cell receptor beta chain was carried out in a study of CD8+ T cells in alopecia areata. The CDR3 sequence is 15 residues long. V gave up 2 bases and J gave up 5 bases, with 15 bases separating them. The germline CDR1 and CDR2 sequences are SEHNR and FQNEAQ (reference sequence). Study-level findings and limits: During tofacitinib treatment, many expanded lesional clones remained in scalp and blood.

The authors extracted RNA and reverse transcribed it into cDNA as the sequencing template. Generated by immunoSEQ multiplex PCR, the TCRdb table keeps only in-frame clones and is missing some. In the table there are around 270,000 clones, roughly 60% of which are singletons. To note about this clone: The target antigen is unknown.

The treatment: oral pan-JAK inhibitor, 5-10 mg twice daily. This chain uses TRBV7-9 with TRBJ2-5; the D gene is possibly TRBD2 (5 bases). Material: CD4+ T cells sorted from blood, obtained at week 24, from a patient treated with tofacitinib. This clonotype was sampled from a human donor with alopecia areata. As DNA, the CDR3 is TGTGCCAGCAGCTTATACTTGGGGTCGGGGGAGACCCAGTACTTC. This translates into CASSLYLGSGETQYF.